The 27 T cell receptor beta chains presented below share a single source sample, sequenced in a study of T cell changes during pregnancy in multiple sclerosis. Sequencing used immunoSEQ multiplex PCR; TCRdb keeps in-frame clones, though not all of them. This sample has around 55,000 clones, with around 93% found just once. Source: CD8+ T cells from peripheral blood mononuclear cells, taken in the second trimester of pregnancy. All receptors derive from a female donor with multiple sclerosis, enrolled in a pregnancy study.

The V gene is TRBV2, the J gene TRBJ2-1, with a possible D match to TRBD2 (7 bases). V lost 8 bases and J 2 bases, leaving 16 bases between the germline ends. Germline CDR1 is SNHLY and CDR2 is FYNNEI. The CDR3 is 15 residues long. Here the CDR3 reads CASLGVGGPYNEQFF. The CDR3 DNA sequence: TGTGCCAGCCTGGGGGTGGGGGGGCCCTACAATGAGCAGTTCTTC.

The V gene is TRBV9, the J gene TRBJ2-5; 10 bases match TRBD2. The CDR3 is 15 amino acids. V dropped 4 bases and J dropped 5; count of bases not matched to a gene: 8. Germline CDR1 reads SGDLS; CDR2 reads YYNGEE. The CDR3 spells CASSSQRGGGETQYF. The CDR3 coding sequence is TGTGCCAGCAGCTCCCAGCGGGGGGGCGGGGAGACCCAGTACTTC.

The CDR3 spells CASDRSTGDRQETQYF. The CDR3 DNA reads as TGTGCCTCCGACCGTTCGACAGGGGATCGACAAGAGACCCAGTACTTC. The chain joins TRBV30 to TRBJ2-5; 8 positions match TRBD1. V gave up 7 bases and J gave up 2 bases; unmatched junction bases: 15. The V gene's germline CDR1 is GTSNPN and CDR2 SVGIG (reference sequence). The CDR3 has 16 residues. The full variable domain, completed using reference TRBV30 and TRBJ2-5, is SQTIHQWPATLVQPVGSPLSLECTVEGTSNPNLYWYRQAAGRGLQLLFYSVGIGQISSEVPQNLSASRPQDRQFILSSKKLLLSDSGFYLCASDRSTGDRQETQYFGPGTRLLVL.

This chain connects TRBV28 to TRBJ1-5; D might be TRBD1 (5 bases). V lost 4 bases and J 3 bases, leaving 13 bases between the germline ends. Germline CDR1 MDHEN, CDR2 SYDVKM. The CDR3 sequence is 15 residues long. CDR3 in DNA: TGTGCCAGCAGTTCCGTAACAGGTAACAATCAGCCCCAGCATTTT. Translating gives CASSSVTGNNQPQHF.

V usage is TRBV7-3 and J usage is TRBJ2-7; the D gene is possibly TRBD2 (5 bases). V was clipped by 1 base and J by 3 bases, with 10 bases between them. Germline V gene lookup returns CDR1 SGHTA and CDR2 FQGTGA. This CDR3 contains 14 residues. The CDR3: CASSLIPGNYEQYF. The CDR3 nucleotides read TGTGCCAGCAGCTTAATTCCCGGGAACTACGAGCAGTACTTC.

Only a few counts were recorded for this clone. The gene calls are TRBV5-1 and TRBJ1-1, with a possible D match to TRBD1 (5 bases). V gave up 1 base and J gave up 1 base, with 8 bases separating them. The CDR3 runs to 14 residues. CDR1 and CDR2 from the germline V gene are SGHRS and YFSETQ. The CDR3 spells CASSLFGQNTEAFF. The CDR3 nucleotides are TGCGCCAGCAGCTTGTTTGGACAGAACACTGAAGCTTTCTTT. The entire variable domain, with the rest obtained from reference TRBV5-1 and TRBJ1-1, is as follows: KAGVTQTPRYLIKTRGQQVTLSCSPISGHRSVSWYQQTPGQGLQFLFEYFSETQRNKGNFPGRFSGRQFSNSRSEMNVSTLELGDSALYLCASSLFGQNTEAFFGQGTRLTVV.

The chain uses TRBV27 and TRBJ2-1, with TRBD2 identical over 7 bases. The CDR3 runs to 16 residues. V lost 5 bases, J lost 4 bases, and 11 bases stayed unmatched. CDR1 is MNHEY and CDR2 is SMNVEV in the germline V gene (reference sequence). The CDR3 bases are TGTGCCAGCAGTCCCACGTGGCGGGAGCCGTACAATGAGCAGTTCTTC. Protein product: CASSPTWREPYNEQFF.

This clone occurred once. The chain carries TRBV7-9 and TRBJ2-2; 9 bases align to TRBD2. This CDR3 comprises 17 residues. Germline CDR1 reads SEHNR; CDR2 reads FQNEAQ (reference sequence). V shed 5 bases, J shed 5 bases, and the junction held 12 bases outside the gene matches. The CDR3 coding sequence is TGTGCCAGCAGCCCCCCCCCTCTAGCGGGATTGACCGGGGAGCTGTTTTTT. Encoded protein: CASSPPPLAGLTGELFF.

The chain is built from TRBV15 and TRBJ2-7; D is unresolved. Trimming took 0 bases from V and 4 from J, leaving 10 bases between them. Germline V gene lookup returns CDR1 LNHNV and CDR2 YYDKDF (reference sequence). The CDR3 covers 14 residues. The CDR3 reads CATSRESAAYEQYF. The CDR3 DNA reads TGTGCCACCAGCAGAGAGTCCGCGGCTTACGAGCAGTACTTC.

The chain uses TRBV28 and TRBJ2-3, with no clear D. The CDR3 runs 13 residues. Between the trimmed V and J ends, which lost 6 bases and 1 base, there was a span of 8 bases. Germline V gene lookup returns CDR1 MDHEN and CDR2 SYDVKM. The DNA of the CDR3 is TGTGCCAGCAGGGCCGTTGGCACAGATACGCAGTATTTT. It encodes CASRAVGTDTQYF.

The V and J genes are TRBV27 and TRBJ2-1, with D perhaps matching TRBD2 (5 bases). This CDR3 is built from 16 residues. The germline V gene has CDR1 MNHEY and CDR2 SMNVEV (reference sequence). Deletions cut 7 bases from V and 8 bases from J, with 24 bases between. The CDR3: CASTPLGAAEEDEQFF. CDR3 sequence (DNA): TGTGCCAGCACTCCACTGGGCGCAGCCGAGGAGGATGAGCAGTTCTTC.

This clone was observed many times. V is TRBV4-3 and J is TRBJ1-6, with TRBD1 identical over 9 bases. V was clipped by 4 bases and J by 9 bases; unmatched bases: 4. The germline V gene encodes CDR1 LGHNA and CDR2 YSLEER. The CDR3 is made up of 14 amino acids. CDR3 in amino acids: CASSRDRESSPLHF. For the CDR3, the DNA is TGCGCCAGCAGCCGGGACAGGGAAAGTTCACCCCTCCACTTT.

This clone was seen once. V is TRBV14 and J is TRBJ2-5; possibly TRBD2 for D (6 bases). Germline CDR1 and CDR2: SGHDN and FVKESK. The ends were cut back, 4 bases at V and 2 bases at J, with 17 bases in the middle. CDR3 length: 16 amino acids. The CDR3 nucleotides read TGTGCCAGCAGCCCTTTTTTACTGGCGGGACAAGAGACCCAGTACTTC. This gives the protein CASSPFLLAGQETQYF.

The CDR3 region is CATGAGTGANPGNTIYF. The CDR3 nucleotides are TGTGCCACCGGTGCCGGGACAGGGGCCAATCCTGGAAACACCATATATTTT. This rearrangement joins TRBV10-3 to TRBJ1-3, with 10 positions matching TRBD1. Germline V CDR1 and CDR2: ENHRY, SYGVKD. This CDR3 is built from 17 residues. V dropped 10 bases and J dropped 2; count of bases not matched to a gene: 14.

The chain is built from TRBV6-5 and TRBJ2-5, with TRBD2 matching 11 bases. Looked up from germline, CDR1 is MNHEY and CDR2 is SVGAGI. V dropped 4 bases and J dropped 1; count of bases not matched to a gene: 5. The CDR3 runs 16 residues. CDR3 sequence: CASSSPGLAAQETQYF. The CDR3 DNA reads as TGTGCCAGCAGTTCACCGGGACTAGCGGCCCAAGAGACCCAGTACTTC.

The chain employs TRBV7-3 and TRBJ2-3; TRBD1 is a possible D gene (5 bases). The length of the CDR3 is 14 residues. The germline V gene encodes CDR1 SGHTA and CDR2 FQGTGA. The V end was cut by 3 bases, the J end by 4 bases, with 11 bases between. This CDR3 reads CASSFSGLSDTQYF. CDR3 coding DNA: TGTGCCAGCAGCTTTTCAGGGTTGTCAGATACGCAGTATTTT. Using reference TRBV7-3 and TRBJ2-3 for the parts outside the CDR3, the full variable domain is GAGVSQTPSNKVTEKGKYVELRCDPISGHTALYWYRQSLGQGPEFLIYFQGTGAADDSGLPNDRFFAVRPEGSVSTLKIQRTERGDSAVYLCASSFSGLSDTQYFGPGTRLTVL.

The V gene is TRBV10-2, the J gene TRBJ2-7; 12 bases are shared with TRBD2. In germline, CDR1 is WSHSY, CDR2 SAAADI. V lost 4 bases, J lost 3 bases, and 7 bases stayed unmatched. There are 16 residues in the CDR3. The CDR3 nucleotides read TGCGCCAGCAGTGGGACTAGCGGGATGGCTGTCTACGAGCAGTACTTC. This translates into CASSGTSGMAVYEQYF.

The J gene is TRBJ2-7, the V gene TRBV6-1; 10 bases are shared with TRBD2. J gave up 1 base and V 2 bases, and 5 bases lay outside the gene matches. The CDR3 runs 16 residues. From germline, CDR1 is MNHNS and CDR2 SASEGT. In nucleotides, the CDR3 is TGTGCCAGCAGTGAACTGAGCGGGAGGGGTTCCTACGAGCAGTACTTC. It is translated as CASSELSGRGSYEQYF.

CDR3 sequence reads: CASRETSLPRDTQYF. The CDR3 bases are TGTGCCAGCAGGGAGACTAGCTTACCCAGGGATACGCAGTATTTT. The gene calls are TRBV28 and TRBJ2-3; 7 nucleotides line up with TRBD2. CDR3 length: 15 amino acids. Per germline, CDR1 MDHEN and CDR2 SYDVKM. Trimming cost V 6 bases and J 6 bases; bases outside gene matches: 12.

A single count supports this clone. CDR3 region: CASSLRSGQGNYGYTF. CDR3 DNA: TGTGCCAGCAGCTTGAGGTCCGGACAGGGAAACTATGGCTACACCTTC. The chain is built from TRBV11-2 and TRBJ1-2, with 8 bases fitting TRBD1. Germline V gene lookup returns CDR1 SGHAT and CDR2 FQNNGV. V dropped 3 bases and J dropped 2; count of bases not matched to a gene: 8. CDR3 size: 16 residues.

This rearrangement joins TRBV6-1 to TRBJ1-1; D not certain. V was clipped by 6 bases and J by 6 bases, with 17 bases between them. The CDR3 covers 14 residues. Germline CDR1 is MNHNS and CDR2 is SASEGT. The CDR3 DNA follows: TGTGCCAGCAGAGACGGAGGGCTCGGGGCTGAAGCTTTCTTT. This codes for CASRDGGLGAEAFF.

CDR3 sequence reads: CASIPGGGRSYNEQFF. The CDR3 DNA is TGTGCCAGCATCCCGGGGGGCGGGAGGTCCTACAATGAGCAGTTCTTC. J is TRBJ2-1 and V is TRBV7-3; 8 bases align to TRBD2. CDR1 is SGHTA, CDR2 FQGTGA, per germline. CDR3 length: 16 amino acids. Trimming cost V 7 bases and J 1 base; bases outside gene matches: 9.

The chain combines TRBV7-2 with TRBJ2-1; no clear D gene. The V end lost 5 bases, the J end lost 8 bases, and 10 bases lay between the germline ends. CDR3 length: 12 amino acids. The germline gives CDR1 SGHTA, CDR2 FQGNSA. The CDR3 nucleotides are TGTGCCAGCAGCCCCCACCGAGATGAGCAGTTCTTC. Translating gives CASSPHRDEQFF.

This chain joins TRBV12-5 and TRBJ1-4; TRBD1 matches at 7 bases. Looked up from germline, CDR1 is LGHNT and CDR2 is FRNRAP. Trimming at V came to 2 bases and at J to 8 bases, leaving 14 bases not matched to a gene. CDR3 size: 17 residues. CDR3 in amino acids: CASGLNRGPNQDEKLFF. Written as DNA, the CDR3 is TGTGCTAGTGGTTTGAACAGGGGACCGAACCAGGACGAAAAACTGTTTTTT.

V gene TRBV29-1 combines with J gene TRBJ2-1, with 13 bases lining up with TRBD2. The germline V gene has CDR1 SQVTM and CDR2 ANQGSEA. The CDR3 has 17 amino acids. With V trimmed by 1 base and J by 2 bases, 5 bases remained unmatched. CDR3 bases: TGCAGCGTTGAAGGGACTAGCGGGAGTAATCCCTACAATGAGCAGTTCTTC. Its translation: CSVEGTSGSNPYNEQFF.

CDR3 DNA: TGTGCCAGCAGGCCCCGGGACAGGGTTCACCCAGAGCAGTTCTTC. This gives the protein CASRPRDRVHPEQFF. The chain combines TRBV6-5 with TRBJ2-1, with TRBD1 matching 9 bases. The CDR3 has 15 amino acids. J gave up 10 bases and V 6 bases, and 13 bases lay outside the gene matches. Germline V gene sequence: CDR1 MNHEY, CDR2 SVGAGI.

This chain uses TRBV7-2 with TRBJ2-7, with 8 bases matching TRBD2. The CDR3 sequence is 14 residues long. V was pared by 5 bases and J by 0 bases, with 3 bases of the junction left unmatched. In germline, CDR1 is SGHTA, CDR2 FQGNSA. CDR3 protein: CASSPTSDSYEQYF. CDR3 bases: TGTGCCAGCAGCCCGACTAGCGACTCCTACGAGCAGTACTTC.